This T cell receptor beta chain originates from a study of blood T cells in healthy people across ages. A sample-barcoded 5' primer and a J-beta primer mix were used in a second PCR of roughly 7 to 11 cycles. MiXCR, applied by TCRdb to the 5' RACE reads, yields one record per CDR3 protein. Of 700,000 to 900,000 distinct CDR3 sequences in the sample, around half were seen once. The ends were cut back, 5 bases at V and 3 bases at J, with 8 bases in the middle. This CDR3 region has 14 residues. Germline lookup yields CDR1 SEHNR and CDR2 FQNEAQ (reference sequence). Sequences were obtained from blood. The receptor was derived from a man older than 75 in good health. The gene calls are TRBV7-9 and TRBJ1-6; D not resolved. CDR3 region: CASSEDGYNSPLHF. The CDR3 DNA reads TGTGCCAGCAGCGAGGACGGCTATAATTCACCCCTCCACTTT. Full variable domain (missing parts from reference TRBV7-9 and TRBJ1-6): DTGVSQNPRHKITKRGQNVTFRCDPISEHNRLYWYRQTLGQGPEFLTYFQNEAQLEKSRLLSDRFSAERPKGSFSTLEIQRTEQGDSAMYLCASSEDGYNSPLHFGNGTRLTVT.